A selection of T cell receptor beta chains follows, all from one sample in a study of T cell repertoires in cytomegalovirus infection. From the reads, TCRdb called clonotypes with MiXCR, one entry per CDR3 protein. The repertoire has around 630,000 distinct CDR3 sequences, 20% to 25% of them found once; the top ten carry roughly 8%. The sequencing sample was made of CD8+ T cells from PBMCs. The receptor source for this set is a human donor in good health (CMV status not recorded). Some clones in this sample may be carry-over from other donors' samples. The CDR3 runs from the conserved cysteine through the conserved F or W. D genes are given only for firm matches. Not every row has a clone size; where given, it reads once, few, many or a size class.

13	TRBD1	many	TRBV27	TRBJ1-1	CASSSDRGYEAFF	TGTGCCAGCAGTTCGGACAGGGGCTATGAAGCTTTCTTT
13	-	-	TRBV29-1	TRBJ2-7	CSVELGTEYEQYF	TGCAGCGTGGAACTCGGGACGGAGTACGAGCAGTACTTC
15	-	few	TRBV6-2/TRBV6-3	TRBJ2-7	CASSYLARLNYEQYF	TGTGCCAGCAGTTATCTAGCGCGGCTTAATTACGAGCAGTACTTC
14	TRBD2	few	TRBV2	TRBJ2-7	CASKGLADAEEQYF	TGTGCCAGCAAGGGACTAGCGGACGCAGAGGAGCAGTACTTC
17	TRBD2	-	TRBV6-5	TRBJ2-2	CASSIRSTSGVGGELFF	TGTGCCAGCAGCATTCGCTCGACTAGCGGGGTTGGCGGGGAGCTGTTTTTT
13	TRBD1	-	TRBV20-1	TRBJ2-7	CSARDRGQYEQYF	TGCAGTGCTAGGGACAGGGGGCAGTACGAGCAGTACTTC
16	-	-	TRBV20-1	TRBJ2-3	CSARTPADPLVDTQYF	TGCAGTGCTAGAACCCCCGCGGACCCCCTCGTAGATACGCAGTATTTT
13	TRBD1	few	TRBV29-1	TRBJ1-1	CSVEGAGGTEAFF	TGCAGCGTTGAAGGGGCAGGGGGCACTGAAGCTTTCTTT
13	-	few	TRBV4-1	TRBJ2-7	CASSQVPVDEQYF	TGCGCCAGCAGCCAAGTACCCGTGGACGAGCAGTACTTC
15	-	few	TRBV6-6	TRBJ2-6	CASSYNGAGANVLTF	TGTGCCAGCAGTTACAACGGGGCCGGGGCCAACGTCCTGACTTTC
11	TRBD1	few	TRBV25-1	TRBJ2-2	CASKQGAVLFF	TGTGCCAGCAAGCAGGGGGCGGTGCTGTTTTTT
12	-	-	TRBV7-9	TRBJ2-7	CASSLVSNEQYF	TGTGCCAGCAGCTTAGTTTCTAACGAGCAGTACTTC
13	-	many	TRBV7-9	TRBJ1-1	CALAPGADTEAFF	TGTGCCCTAGCACCTGGGGCGGACACTGAAGCTTTCTTT
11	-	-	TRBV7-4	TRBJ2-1	CASSSPYEQFF	TGTGCCAGCAGCTCACCCTATGAGCAGTTCTTC
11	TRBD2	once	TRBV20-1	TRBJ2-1	CSAGGGDLQFF	TGCAGTGCTGGGGGGGGGGACCTCCAGTTCTTC
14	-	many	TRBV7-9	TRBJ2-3	CASTDGPDTDTQYF	TGTGCCAGCACCGACGGGCCCGACACAGATACGCAGTATTTT
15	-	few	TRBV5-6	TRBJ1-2	CASTFPSTITGGYTF	TGTGCCAGCACCTTCCCCTCGACAATAACAGGCGGCTACACCTTC
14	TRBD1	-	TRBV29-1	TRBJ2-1	CSVAGTGATNEQFF	TGCAGCGTGGCCGGGACAGGGGCTACCAATGAGCAGTTCTTC
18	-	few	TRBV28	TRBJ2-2	CASNGGGTANANTGELFF	TGTGCCAGCAACGGGGGGGGGACAGCCAACGCGAACACCGGGGAGCTGTTTTTT
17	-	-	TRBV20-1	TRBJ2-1	CSARGIFTGPGFNEQFF	TGCAGTGCTAGAGGCATATTCACGGGACCTGGTTTCAATGAGCAGTTCTTC
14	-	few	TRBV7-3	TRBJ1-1	CASSLTGSQTEAFF	TGTGCCAGCAGCTTAACGGGGAGTCAGACTGAAGCTTTCTTT
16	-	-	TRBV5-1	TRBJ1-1	CASSWEPRDIGTEAFF	TGCGCCAGCAGCTGGGAGCCCCGGGACATAGGCACTGAAGCTTTCTTT
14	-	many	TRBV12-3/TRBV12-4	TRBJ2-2	CASSPLAATGELFF	TGTGCCAGCAGTCCTCTAGCCGCCACCGGGGAGCTGTTTTTT
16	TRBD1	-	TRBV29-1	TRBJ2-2	CSVLPGQGGEGGELFF	TGCAGCGTCTTACCGGGACAGGGAGGAGAGGGCGGGGAGCTGTTTTTT
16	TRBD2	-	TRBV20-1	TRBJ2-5	CSAARTSGGARETQYF	TGCAGTGCTGCTCGGACTAGCGGGGGGGCTCGGGAGACCCAGTACTTC
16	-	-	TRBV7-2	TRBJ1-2	CTSSPPGGPSGYGYTF	TGTACCAGCAGCCCGCCGGGGGGCCCGTCGGGCTATGGCTACACCTTC
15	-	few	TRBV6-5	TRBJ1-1	CASSYFGSENTEAFF	TGTGCCAGCAGTTACTTCGGATCGGAGAACACTGAAGCTTTCTTT
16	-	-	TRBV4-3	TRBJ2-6	CASSQERDSGANVLTF	TGCGCCAGCAGCCAAGAAAGGGACTCTGGGGCCAACGTCCTGACTTTC
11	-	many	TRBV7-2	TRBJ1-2	CASSLMNGYTF	TGTGCCAGCAGCTTAATGAATGGCTACACCTTC
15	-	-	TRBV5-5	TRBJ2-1	CASSQGVGDGDEQFF	TGTGCCAGCAGCCAGGGAGTTGGGGACGGGGATGAGCAGTTCTTC
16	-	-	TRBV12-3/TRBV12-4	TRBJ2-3	CASSPTGSGPTDTQYF	TGTGCCAGCAGTCCCACGGGGTCCGGTCCTACAGATACGCAGTATTTT
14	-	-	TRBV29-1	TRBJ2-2	CSVEDGRSAGELFF	TGCAGCGTTGAGGACGGCAGGTCCGCCGGGGAGCTGTTTTTT
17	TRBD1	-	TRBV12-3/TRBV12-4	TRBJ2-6	CASSSWTGGSGANVLTF	TGTGCCAGCAGTTCCTGGACAGGGGGCTCTGGGGCCAACGTCCTGACTTTC
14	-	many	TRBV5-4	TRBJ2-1	CASSLGLPDNEQFF	TGTGCCAGCAGCTTGGGACTACCCGACAATGAGCAGTTCTTC
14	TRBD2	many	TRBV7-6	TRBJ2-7	CASSFGGGNYEQYF	TGTGCCAGCAGCTTCGGCGGGGGGAACTACGAGCAGTACTTC
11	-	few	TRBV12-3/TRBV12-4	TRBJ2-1	CASSFRPEQFF	TGTGCCAGCAGTTTCAGACCAGAGCAGTTCTTC
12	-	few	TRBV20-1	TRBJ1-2	CSAFRPRDGYTF	TGCAGTGCCTTCCGGCCACGGGATGGCTACACCTTC